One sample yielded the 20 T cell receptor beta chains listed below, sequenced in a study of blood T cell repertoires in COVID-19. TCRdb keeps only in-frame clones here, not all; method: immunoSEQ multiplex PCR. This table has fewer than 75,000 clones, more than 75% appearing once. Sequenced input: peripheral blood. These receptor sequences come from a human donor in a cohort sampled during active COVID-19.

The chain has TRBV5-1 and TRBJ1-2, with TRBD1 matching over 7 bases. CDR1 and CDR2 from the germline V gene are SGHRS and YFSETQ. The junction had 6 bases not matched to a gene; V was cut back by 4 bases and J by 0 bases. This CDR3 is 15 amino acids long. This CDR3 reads CASSPRTGANYGYTF. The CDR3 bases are TGCGCCAGCAGCCCGAGGACAGGAGCTAACTATGGCTACACCTTC.

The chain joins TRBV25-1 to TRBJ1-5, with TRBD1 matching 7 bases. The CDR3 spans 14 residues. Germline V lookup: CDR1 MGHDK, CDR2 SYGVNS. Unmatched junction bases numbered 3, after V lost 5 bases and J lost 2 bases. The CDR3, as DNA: TGTGCCAGCAGTCCGACAGGGCGCAATCAGCCCCAGCATTTT. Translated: CASSPTGRNQPQHF. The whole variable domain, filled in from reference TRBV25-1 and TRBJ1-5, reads EADIYQTPRYLVIGTGKKITLECSQTMGHDKMYWYQQDPGMELHLIHYSYGVNSTEKGDLSSESTVSRIRTEHFPLTLESARPSHTSQYLCASSPTGRNQPQHFGDGTRLSIL.

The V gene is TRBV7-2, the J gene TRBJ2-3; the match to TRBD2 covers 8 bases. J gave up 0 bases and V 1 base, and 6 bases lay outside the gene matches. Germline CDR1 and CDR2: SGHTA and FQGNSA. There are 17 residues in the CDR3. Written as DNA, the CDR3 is TGTGCCAGCAGCTTAGTGAGTAGCGGGGCTAGCACAGATACGCAGTATTTT. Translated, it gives CASSLVSSGASTDTQYF. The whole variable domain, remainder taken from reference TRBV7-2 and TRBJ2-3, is GAGVSQSPSNKVTEKGKDVELRCDPISGHTALYWYRQSLGQGLEFLIYFQGNSAPDKSGLPSDRFSAERTGGSVSTLTIQRTQQEDSAVYLCASSLVSSGASTDTQYFGPGTRLTVL.

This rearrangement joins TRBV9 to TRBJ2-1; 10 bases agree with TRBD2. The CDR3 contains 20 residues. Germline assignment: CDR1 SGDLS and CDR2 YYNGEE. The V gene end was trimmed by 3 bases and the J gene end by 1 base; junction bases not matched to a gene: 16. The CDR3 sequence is CASSEYGWASGGGSYNEQFF. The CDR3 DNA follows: TGTGCCAGCAGCGAATACGGGTGGGCTAGCGGGGGAGGGTCCTACAATGAGCAGTTCTTC.

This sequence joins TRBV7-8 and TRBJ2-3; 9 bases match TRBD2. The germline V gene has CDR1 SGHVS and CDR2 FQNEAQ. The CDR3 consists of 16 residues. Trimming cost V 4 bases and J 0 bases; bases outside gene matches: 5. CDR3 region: CASSSGLAASTDTQYF. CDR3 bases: TGTGCCAGCAGCTCGGGACTAGCAGCTAGCACAGATACGCAGTATTTT.

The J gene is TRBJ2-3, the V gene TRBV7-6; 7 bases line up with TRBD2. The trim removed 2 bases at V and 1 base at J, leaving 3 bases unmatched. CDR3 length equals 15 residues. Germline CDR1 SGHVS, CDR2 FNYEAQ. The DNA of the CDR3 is TGTGCCAGCAGCTTAATGGCGGGGGGCACAGATACGCAGTATTTT. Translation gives CASSLMAGGTDTQYF. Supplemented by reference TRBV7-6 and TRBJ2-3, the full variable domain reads GAGVSQSPRYKVTKRGQDVALRCDPISGHVSLYWYRQALGQGPEFLTYFNYEAQQDKSGLPNDRFSAERPEGSISTLTIQRTEQRDSAMYRCASSLMAGGTDTQYFGPGTRLTVL.

The DNA for the CDR3 is TGTGCCAGCAGTTGGGTAGGGGTGCAGAACACTGAAGCTTTCTTT. It is translated as CASSWVGVQNTEAFF. The chain joins TRBV27 to TRBJ1-1; perhaps TRBD1 as D (5 bases). Trimming cost V 4 bases and J 1 base, with 13 bases left between them. This CDR3 is built from 15 residues. Per germline, CDR1 MNHEY and CDR2 SMNVEV (reference sequence).

Here the CDR3 DNA reads TGTGCCAGCTCACCTCCCGGGAAGAACACTGAAGCTTTCTTT. Translating it yields CASSPPGKNTEAFF. The rearrangement links TRBV18 to TRBJ1-1; D gene unclear. V was pared by 3 bases and J by 1 base, with 9 bases between. The CDR3 runs 14 residues. CDR1 KGHSH and CDR2 LQKENI come from the germline V gene.

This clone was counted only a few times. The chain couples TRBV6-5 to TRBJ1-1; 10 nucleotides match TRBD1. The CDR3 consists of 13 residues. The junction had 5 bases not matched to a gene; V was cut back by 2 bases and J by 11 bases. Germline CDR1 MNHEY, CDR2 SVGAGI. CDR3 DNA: TGTGCCAGCAGTTACATTGACAGGGGGCATGCTTTCTTT. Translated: CASSYIDRGHAFF.

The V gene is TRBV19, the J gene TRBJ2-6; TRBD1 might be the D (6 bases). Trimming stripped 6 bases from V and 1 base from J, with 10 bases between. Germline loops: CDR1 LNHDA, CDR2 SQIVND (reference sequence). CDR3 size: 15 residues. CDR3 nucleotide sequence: TGTGCCAGTAGCACAACAGGGTCTGGGGCCAACGTCCTGACTTTC. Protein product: CASSTTGSGANVLTF.

The CDR3 DNA reads as TGCGCCAGCAGCACGCGCCAGGGAAGGTTCGAAGAGACCCAGTACTTC. It specifies CASSTRQGRFEETQYF. The V and J genes are TRBV5-1 and TRBJ2-5, with D tentatively TRBD1 (5 bases). This CDR3 comprises 16 residues. Germline CDR1 is SGHRS and CDR2 is YFSETQ. V dropped 4 bases and J dropped 3 bases, with 19 bases sitting between them. The entire variable domain, with the rest obtained from reference TRBV5-1 and TRBJ2-5, is as follows: KAGVTQTPRYLIKTRGQQVTLSCSPISGHRSVSWYQQTPGQGLQFLFEYFSETQRNKGNFPGRFSGRQFSNSRSEMNVSTLELGDSALYLCASSTRQGRFEETQYFGPGTRLLVL.

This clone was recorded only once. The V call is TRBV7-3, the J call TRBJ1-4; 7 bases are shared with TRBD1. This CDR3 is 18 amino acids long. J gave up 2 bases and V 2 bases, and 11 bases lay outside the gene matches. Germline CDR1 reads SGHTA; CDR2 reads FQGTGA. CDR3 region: CASSLWVPQGTTNEKLFF. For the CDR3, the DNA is TGTGCCAGCAGCTTATGGGTCCCACAGGGGACCACTAATGAAAAACTGTTTTTT. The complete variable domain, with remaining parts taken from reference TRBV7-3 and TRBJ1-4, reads GAGVSQTPSNKVTEKGKYVELRCDPISGHTALYWYRQSLGQGPEFLIYFQGTGAADDSGLPNDRFFAVRPEGSVSTLKIQRTERGDSAVYLCASSLWVPQGTTNEKLFFGSGTQLSVL.

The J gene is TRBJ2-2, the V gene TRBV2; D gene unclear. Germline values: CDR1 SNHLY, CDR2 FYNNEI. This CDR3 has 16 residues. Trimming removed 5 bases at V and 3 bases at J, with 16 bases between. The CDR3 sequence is CASSRRPGSDTGELFF. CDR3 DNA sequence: TGTGCCAGCAGTCGCCGACCCGGGTCGGACACCGGGGAGCTGTTTTTT.

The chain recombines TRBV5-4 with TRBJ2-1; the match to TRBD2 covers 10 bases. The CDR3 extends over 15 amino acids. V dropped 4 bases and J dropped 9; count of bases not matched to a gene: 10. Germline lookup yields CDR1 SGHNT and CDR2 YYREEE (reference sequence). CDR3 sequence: CASSIGLAGAREQFF. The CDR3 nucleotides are TGTGCCAGCAGCATCGGGCTAGCGGGAGCCCGTGAGCAGTTCTTC.

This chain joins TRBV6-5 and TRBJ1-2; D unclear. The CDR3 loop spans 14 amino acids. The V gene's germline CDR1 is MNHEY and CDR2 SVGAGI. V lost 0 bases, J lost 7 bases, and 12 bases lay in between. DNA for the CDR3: TGTGCCAGCAGTTACTCGAATACGGCAGGTGGCTACACCTTC. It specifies CASSYSNTAGGYTF.

CDR3 sequence (DNA): TGTGCCAGCAGGGCCGTTACAGGGGCCGAGCAGTACTTC. Its translation: CASRAVTGAEQYF. The V and J genes are TRBV28 and TRBJ2-7; TRBD1 matches at 7 bases. Germline V CDR1 and CDR2: MDHEN, SYDVKM. V lost 6 bases to trimming and J lost 6 bases; unmatched junction nucleotides: 8. This CDR3 is 13 amino acids long.

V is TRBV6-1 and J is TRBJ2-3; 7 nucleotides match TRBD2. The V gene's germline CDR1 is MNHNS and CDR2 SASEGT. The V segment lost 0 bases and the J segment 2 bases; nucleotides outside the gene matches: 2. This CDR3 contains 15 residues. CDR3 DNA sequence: TGTGCCAGCAGTGAAGCGGGAGGGCCCACAGATACGCAGTATTTT. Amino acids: CASSEAGGPTDTQYF.

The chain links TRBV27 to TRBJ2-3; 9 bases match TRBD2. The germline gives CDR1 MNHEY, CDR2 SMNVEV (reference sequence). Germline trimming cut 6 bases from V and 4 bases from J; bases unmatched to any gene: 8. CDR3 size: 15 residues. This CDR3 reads CASRSIAGAPDTQYF. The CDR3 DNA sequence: TGTGCCAGCAGATCGATAGCGGGAGCGCCAGATACGCAGTATTTT.

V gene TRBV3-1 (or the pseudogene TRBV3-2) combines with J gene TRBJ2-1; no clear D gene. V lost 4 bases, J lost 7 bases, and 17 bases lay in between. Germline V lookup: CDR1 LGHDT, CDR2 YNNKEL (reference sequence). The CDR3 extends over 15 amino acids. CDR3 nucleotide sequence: TGTGCCAGCAGCCTAACCCCCTCTTCCGGGAATGAGCAGTTCTTC. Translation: CASSLTPSSGNEQFF.

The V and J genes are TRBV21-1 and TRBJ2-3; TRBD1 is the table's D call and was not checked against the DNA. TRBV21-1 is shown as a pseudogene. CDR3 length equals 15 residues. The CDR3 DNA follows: TGTGCCAGCAGCAGGGGGACAGTTAGCACAGATACGCAGTATTTT. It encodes CASSRGTVSTDTQYF.